A single sample gave rise to the 5 T cell receptor beta chains below, sequenced in a study of T cell responses to AZD1222 COVID-19 vaccine. Data came from immunoSEQ multiplex PCR; TCRdb stores just in-frame clones and leaves some out. The table records about 120,000 clones, 88% of them present only once. Sequenced here: peripheral blood, sampled on day 0 of AZD1222 vaccination. The receptors were gathered from an adult in good health.

The V and J genes are TRBV3-1 (or the pseudogene TRBV3-2) and TRBJ1-2; a weak D match, TRBD1 (5 bases). V lost 1 base to trimming and J lost 8 bases, with 14 bases between them. CDR1 and CDR2 from the germline V gene are LGHDT and YNNKEL (reference sequence). The CDR3 is made up of 14 amino acids. CDR3 nucleotide sequence: TGTGCCAGCAGCCAAGTTGGAGGGGCGTTGGGCTACACCTTC. Its translation: CASSQVGGALGYTF.

The chain employs TRBV6-5 and TRBJ2-7; D possibly corresponds to TRBD1 (5 bases). Trimming shortened V by 7 bases and J by 4 bases, and 11 bases separated the two germline ends. Germline V lookup: CDR1 MNHEY, CDR2 SVGAGI. The CDR3 has 12 amino acids. In nucleotides, the CDR3 is TGTGCCAGCAACGGCCAGGGATACGAGCAGTACTTC. This sequence encodes CASNGQGYEQYF.

The CDR3 sequence is CASSLAGALNNEQFF. The CDR3 bases are TGTGCCAGCAGCTTAGCGGGGGCCCTTAACAATGAGCAGTTCTTC. This chain links TRBV7-9 with TRBJ2-1; D perhaps matches TRBD1 (6 bases). The CDR3 consists of 15 residues. Germline assignment: CDR1 SEHNR and CDR2 FQNEAQ (reference sequence). The ends were cut back, 0 bases at V and 5 bases at J, with 11 bases in the middle.

DNA for the CDR3: TGTGCCAGCTCCCTAGGCCAGGGCGGGTACGAGCAGTACTTC. It specifies CASSLGQGGYEQYF. The chain recombines TRBV18 with TRBJ2-7; D may match TRBD1 or TRBD2 (5 bases each). Trimming pared 6 bases from V and 4 bases from J, leaving 16 bases between. In germline, CDR1 is KGHSH, CDR2 LQKENI. The CDR3 covers 14 residues.

The V call is TRBV24-1, the J call TRBJ1-2; possibly TRBD1 for D (6 bases). Per germline, CDR1 KGHDR and CDR2 SFDVKD. This CDR3 spans 14 amino acids. Trimming left V 4 bases short and J 0 bases short, with 8 bases between. This CDR3 is CATSENRANYGYTF. CDR3 sequence (DNA): TGTGCCACCAGTGAGAACAGGGCTAACTATGGCTACACCTTC.